This T cell receptor beta chain was found in a study of cytomegalovirus exposure and HLA in healthy donors. Study at large: Most genotyped donors, roughly 80% of about 400, had Caucasian-associated genetic ancestry. Study-wide points: A previous analysis found most TCR beta V segments productive roughly 87% or roughly 30% of the time.

Points on this clone: Its target is not known.

Trimming took 5 bases from V and 0 from J, leaving 8 bases between them. This CDR3 is built from 13 residues. Germline V gene sequence: CDR1 GTSNPN, CDR2 SVGIG (reference sequence). Primers included in the PCR were 60 Vbeta and 13 Jbeta primers. The data were produced by immunoSEQ multiplex PCR, yet TCRdb's version contains in-frame clones alone and is incomplete. The sample shows 100,000 to 150,000 clones, 83% of them seen only once. The rearrangement uses TRBV30 and TRBJ2-1, with a tentative D call TRBD2 (6 bases). The sample consisted of PBMCs. This sequence was found in a man younger than 30 in good health and CMV-seropositive. CDR3 in DNA: TGTGCCTGGCGGGGGAGCTCCTACAATGAGCAGTTCTTC. It yields the protein CAWRGSSYNEQFF.